A single sample is the source of the 5 T cell receptor beta chains below, sequenced in a study of early T cells in non-severe SARS-CoV-2 infection. TCRdb re-derived calls from the 5' RACE reads in MiXCR, one entry per CDR3 protein. Found here are roughly 45,000 distinct CDR3 sequences, approximately 10% of them singletons; the top ten hold roughly a tenth. Source material: whole blood. The source is an adult who was a healthcare worker with PCR-confirmed SARS-CoV-2 infection or an uninfected control (not recorded which).

Ten or more counts support this clonotype. The chain uses TRBV27 and TRBJ2-5, with D hard to call. V shed 2 bases and J shed 2 bases, with 18 bases lying between them. CDR1 MNHEY and CDR2 SMNVEV come from the germline V gene (reference sequence). The CDR3 length is 17 residues. The CDR3 coding sequence is TGTGCCAGCAGTTTAGAGATTGGGGTGGAAGGACAAGAGACCCAGTACTTC. This gives the protein CASSLEIGVEGQETQYF.

This clonotype occurred many times. The chain combines TRBV24-1 with TRBJ2-1; D unresolved. The germline V and J ends were trimmed by 4 bases and 5 bases, with 5 bases remaining between them. Germline values: CDR1 KGHDR, CDR2 SFDVKD. The CDR3 runs to 12 residues. The CDR3 is CATSEWDNEQFF. For the CDR3, the DNA is TGTGCCACCAGTGAGTGGGACAATGAGCAGTTCTTC.

This clonotype was recorded at least ten times. V gene TRBV4-1 combines with J gene TRBJ2-7, with TRBD1 matching over 8 bases. V shed 0 bases and J 5 bases; nucleotides not matched to a gene: 6. The CDR3 runs 15 residues. CDR1 is MGHRA and CDR2 is YSYEKL in the germline V gene. The CDR3 sequence: CASSQEPRGRDEQYF. The CDR3 DNA follows: TGCGCCAGCAGCCAAGAACCCAGGGGGCGCGACGAGCAGTACTTC.

The sample holds a few counts of this clonotype. The CDR3 sequence is CASSRDRGSEKLFF. The CDR3 bases are TGTGCCAGCAGTCGGGACAGGGGGAGTGAAAAACTGTTTTTT. This chain links TRBV6-5 with TRBJ1-4, with TRBD1 matching 11 bases. In germline, CDR1 is MNHEY, CDR2 SVGAGI. The V and J ends lost 5 bases and 7 bases, in that order; junction bases with no gene match: 3. The CDR3 runs to 14 residues.

This clonotype has just a few counts. The V gene is TRBV7-9, the J gene TRBJ2-5, with 7 bases fitting TRBD2. V was pared by 5 bases and J by 2 bases, with 11 bases of the junction left unmatched. From germline, CDR1 is SEHNR and CDR2 FQNEAQ (reference sequence). This CDR3 spans 16 amino acids. CDR3 sequence reads: CASSPQEPGLQETQYF. The CDR3 DNA sequence: TGTGCCAGCAGCCCACAGGAACCGGGACTACAAGAGACCCAGTACTTC.